The 15 T cell receptor beta chains given below trace back to one sample, sequenced in a study of T cell responses to AZD1222 COVID-19 vaccine. The method was immunoSEQ multiplex PCR; TCRdb's version includes in-frame clones alone and lacks a portion of them. The sample yields about 150,000 clones, about nine tenths seen once. The sequencing here drew on peripheral blood, taken 28 days after the second AZD1222 dose. The receptors were sampled from an adult who received the AZD1222 COVID-19 vaccine.

This chain connects TRBV20-1 to TRBJ1-6; the D is unclear. Germline V lookup: CDR1 DFQATT, CDR2 SNEGSKA (reference sequence). CDR3 size: 10 residues. Trimming pared 6 bases from V and 11 bases from J, leaving 8 bases between. CDR3 in amino acids: CSAPPAPLHF. DNA of the CDR3: TGCAGTGCCCCCCCGGCACCCCTCCACTTT.

The V and J genes are TRBV2 and TRBJ2-1; TRBD2 agrees at 7 bases. There are 13 residues in the CDR3. Germline V gene lookup returns CDR1 SNHLY and CDR2 FYNNEI. The V and J ends lost 5 bases and 8 bases, in that order; junction bases with no gene match: 6. In DNA, the CDR3 is TGTGCCAGCAGTAGAATCCGGGGGGATGAGCAGTTCTTC. Amino acids: CASSRIRGDEQFF.

The chain has TRBV12-5 and TRBJ1-4, with D possibly TRBD1 on 6 matching bases. The CDR3 is 18 amino acids. The V and J ends lost 0 bases and 4 bases respectively, with 18 bases between them. The germline V gene encodes CDR1 LGHNT and CDR2 FRNRAP. The CDR3 DNA reads as TGTGCTAGTGGTTTGGTACACGGGGGCGCATGGGATAATGAAAAACTGTTTTTT. Amino acids: CASGLVHGGAWDNEKLFF.

The V gene is TRBV11-1, the J gene TRBJ2-5, with 9 bases lining up with TRBD1. CDR3 length equals 15 residues. Germline V gene data show CDR1 as SGHAT and CDR2 as FQDESV (reference sequence). V lost 4 bases and J lost 5; bases outside the gene matches: 8. CDR3 sequence: CASSSDRGLTETQYF. In nucleotides, the CDR3 is TGTGCCAGCAGCTCGGACAGGGGATTGACGGAGACCCAGTACTTC. The variable domain in full, with the rest retrieved from reference TRBV11-1 and TRBJ2-5, is EAEVAQSPRYKITEKSQAVAFWCDPISGHATLYWYRQILGQGPELLVQFQDESVVDDSQLPKDRFSAERLKGVDSTLKIQPAELGDSAMYLCASSSDRGLTETQYFGPGTRLLVL.

The rearrangement uses TRBV12-3 or TRBV12-4 and TRBJ2-2; D might be TRBD1 (5 bases). Deletions cut 5 bases from V and 5 bases from J, with 9 bases between. The CDR3 extends over 13 amino acids. The CDR3 nucleotides read TGTGCCAGCAGTCTAAAGGGGACCGGGGAGCTGTTTTTT. Amino acid sequence: CASSLKGTGELFF.

The chain joins TRBV28 to TRBJ1-4; 8 bases are shared with TRBD1. V was clipped by 5 bases and J by 7 bases; unmatched bases: 6. The CDR3 sequence is 14 residues long. Germline values: CDR1 MDHEN, CDR2 SYDVKM. In DNA form, the CDR3 reads TGTGCCAGCAGTGCAACCAGGGGGCTTGAAAAACTGTTTTTT. Translation: CASSATRGLEKLFF.

As DNA, the CDR3 is TGTGCCAGTAGGATACAGGGCATCATGAACACTGAAGCTTTCTTT. Its protein is CASRIQGIMNTEAFF. This chain connects TRBV19 to TRBJ1-1, with D possibly being TRBD1 (6 bases). This CDR3 spans 15 amino acids. Trimming pared 6 bases from V and 0 bases from J, leaving 14 bases between. Germline values: CDR1 LNHDA, CDR2 SQIVND (reference sequence).

The gene calls are TRBV6-2 or TRBV6-3 and TRBJ1-2, with TRBD1 identical over 7 bases. J gave up 6 bases and V 5 bases, and 12 bases lay outside the gene matches. Germline CDR1 reads MNHEY; CDR2 reads SVGEGT. The CDR3 covers 15 residues. The CDR3 DNA is TGTGCCAGCAGTAAAGGGACAGTCCAAATGGATGGCTACACCTTC. Translation: CASSKGTVQMDGYTF.

The chain employs TRBV5-4 and TRBJ2-3, with TRBD2 as a possible D gene (6 bases). The germline V and J ends were trimmed by 0 bases and 0 bases, with 14 bases remaining between them. CDR1 is SGHNT and CDR2 is YYREEE in the germline V gene (reference sequence). The CDR3 extends over 17 amino acids. The CDR3 DNA follows: TGTGCCAGCAGCTTGGAACCGGGACTTCCAAGCACAGATACGCAGTATTTT. Encoded protein: CASSLEPGLPSTDTQYF. The full variable domain, rest sourced from reference TRBV5-4 and TRBJ2-3, is ETGVTQSPTHLIKTRGQQVTLRCSSQSGHNTVSWYQQALGQGPQFIFQYYREEENGRGNFPPRFSGLQFPNYSSELNVNALELDDSALYLCASSLEPGLPSTDTQYFGPGTRLTVL.

The chain recombines TRBV28 with TRBJ1-3, with D unresolved. The ends were cut back, 3 bases at V and 2 bases at J, with 11 bases in the middle. This CDR3 comprises 15 residues. Looked up from germline, CDR1 is MDHEN and CDR2 is SYDVKM. CDR3 coding DNA: TGTGCCAGCAGTTTTCTGGCGGGCGCTGGAAACACCATATATTTT. Translated, it gives CASSFLAGAGNTIYF.

This chain joins TRBV7-5 and TRBJ1-1; the table calls TRBD1, which could not be checked here. TRBV7-5 is an annotated pseudogene. CDR3 length equals 16 residues. The CDR3 nucleotides are TGTGCCAGAAGCTTAGAGTGGACAGGGGGCTCGGGTGAAGCTTTCTTT. This codes for CARSLEWTGGSGEAFF.

The V gene is TRBV6-1, the J gene TRBJ2-2; maybe TRBD1 (6 bases). The CDR3 has 19 residues. Germline loops: CDR1 MNHNS, CDR2 SASEGT. V was clipped by 3 bases and J by 1 base, with 21 bases between them. This chain's CDR3 is CASSDQPTGRPLNTGELFF. CDR3 sequence (DNA): TGTGCCAGCAGTGACCAGCCCACAGGGCGACCGCTGAACACCGGGGAGCTGTTTTTT.

This clone has a single count. The chain joins TRBV10-1 to TRBJ2-2; D call uncertain. This CDR3 is 14 amino acids long. Trimming took 2 bases from V and 2 from J, leaving 6 bases between them. Germline V gene sequence: CDR1 WNHNN, CDR2 SYGVQD (reference sequence). The CDR3 protein is CASSETDNTGELFF. CDR3 nucleotides: TGCGCCAGCAGTGAGACCGACAACACCGGGGAGCTGTTTTTT.

The chain joins TRBV28 to TRBJ2-7; D possibly corresponds to TRBD2 (5 bases). The germline V and J ends were trimmed by 4 bases and 3 bases, with 13 bases remaining between them. This CDR3 region has 14 residues. CDR1 is MDHEN, CDR2 SYDVKM, per germline. CDR3 protein: CASSSVAGVYEQYF. In nucleotides, the CDR3 is TGTGCCAGCAGTTCAGTAGCCGGGGTCTACGAGCAGTACTTC. The full variable domain, completed using reference TRBV28 and TRBJ2-7, is DVKVTQSSRYLVKRTGEKVFLECVQDMDHENMFWYRQDPGLGLRLIYFSYDVKMKEKGDIPEGYSVSREKKERFSLILESASTNQTSMYLCASSSVAGVYEQYFGPGTRLTVT.

The rearrangement uses TRBV7-9 and TRBJ2-2, with a tentative D call TRBD2 (7 bases). Germline assignment: CDR1 SEHNR and CDR2 FQNEAQ (reference sequence). V lost 6 bases to trimming and J lost 10 bases, with 24 bases between them. This CDR3 is 16 amino acids long. CDR3 in amino acids: CASRLRGGHIQEELFF. The DNA for the CDR3 is TGTGCCAGCAGATTGAGGGGGGGTCATATTCAGGAGGAGCTGTTTTTT.